The 4 T cell receptor beta chains below come from one sample, sequenced in a study of blood T cell repertoires in COVID-19 (dated by TCRdb to about 2020). Library creation used the immunoSEQ multiplex PCR assay. The source is immuneACCESS, and TCRdb retained only in-frame sequences with V and J called. Part of the clones is not carried over; for the studies checked, unresolved V genes explain less than half of this, and the remainder is unexplained. For this sample there are about 87,000 clones; over 75% appear just once. The ten largest clones add up to around 7.4% of the sample. Specimen: peripheral blood. All receptors derive from a human donor with acute or convalescent COVID-19. The donor label of this sample is uncertain.

The chain uses TRBV24-1 and TRBJ1-2; D not resolved. Germline V gives CDR1 KGHDR, CDR2 SFDVKD. The CDR3 is 14 residues long. V was trimmed by 4 bases and J by 6 bases, leaving 14 bases between them. Here the CDR3 DNA reads TGTGCCACCAGTGACACCACAGAAGTAAATGGCTACACCTTC. Protein product: CATSDTTEVNGYTF.

Note on this clone: This sample includes further DNA sequences coding for the same CDR3. This chain uses TRBV19 with TRBJ1-1, with D perhaps matching TRBD1 (5 bases). Deletions cut 2 bases from V and 5 bases from J, with 9 bases between. This CDR3 comprises 13 residues. Per germline, CDR1 LNHDA and CDR2 SQIVND (reference sequence). CDR3 loop: CASSIQGWTEAFF. The CDR3 DNA follows: TGTGCCAGTAGTATACAGGGTTGGACTGAAGCTTTCTTT.

The chain links TRBV30 to TRBJ1-5; no definite D call. Germline V gene data show CDR1 as GTSNPN and CDR2 as SVGIG (reference sequence). V lost 3 bases and J lost 3, with 12 bases in between. CDR3 length: 14 amino acids. CDR3 amino acids: CAWRAAGDNQPQHF. CDR3 bases: TGTGCCTGGAGGGCCGCCGGGGACAATCAGCCCCAGCATTTT. The full variable domain, with the rest looked up from reference TRBV30 and TRBJ1-5, is SQTIHQWPATLVQPVGSPLSLECTVEGTSNPNLYWYRQAAGRGLQLLFYSVGIGQISSEVPQNLSASRPQDRQFILSSKKLLLSDSGFYLCAWRAAGDNQPQHFGDGTRLSIL.

This rearrangement joins TRBV9 to TRBJ1-1, with a tentative D call TRBD1 (5 bases). Germline V gives CDR1 SGDLS, CDR2 YYNGEE. The CDR3 spans 13 residues. Trimming left V 2 bases short and J 4 bases short, with 9 bases between. CDR3 region: CASSVRGSTEAFF. The CDR3 bases are TGTGCCAGCAGCGTCCGGGGGTCCACTGAAGCTTTCTTT. The whole variable domain, filled in from reference TRBV9 and TRBJ1-1, reads DSGVTQTPKHLITATGQRVTLRCSPRSGDLSVYWYQQSLDQGLQFLIQYYNGEERAKGNILERFSAQQFPDLHSELNLSSLELGDSALYFCASSVRGSTEAFFGQGTRLTVV.